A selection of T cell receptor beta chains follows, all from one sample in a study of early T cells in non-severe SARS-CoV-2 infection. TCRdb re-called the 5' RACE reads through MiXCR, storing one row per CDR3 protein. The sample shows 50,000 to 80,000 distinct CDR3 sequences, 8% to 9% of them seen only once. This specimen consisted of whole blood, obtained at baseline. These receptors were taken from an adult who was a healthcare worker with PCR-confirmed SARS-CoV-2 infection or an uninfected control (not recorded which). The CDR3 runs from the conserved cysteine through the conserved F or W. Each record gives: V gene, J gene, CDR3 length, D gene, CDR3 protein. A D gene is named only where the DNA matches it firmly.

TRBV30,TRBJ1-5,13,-,CAWSVMGNQPQHF
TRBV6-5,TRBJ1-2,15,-,CASSYTLRSNYGYTF
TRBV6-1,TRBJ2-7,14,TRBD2,CASGIAGNAYEQYF
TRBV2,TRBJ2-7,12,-,CASSGQGYEQYF
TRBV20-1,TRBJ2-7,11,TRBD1,CSKGTDYEQYF
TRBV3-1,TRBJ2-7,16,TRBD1,CASSQEPDRAPYEQYF
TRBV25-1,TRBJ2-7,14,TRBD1,CASSPGTEPFQQYF
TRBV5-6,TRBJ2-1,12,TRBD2,CASSPGLADTFF
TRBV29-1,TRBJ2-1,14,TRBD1,CSVATGVTYNEQFF
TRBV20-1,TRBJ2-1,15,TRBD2,CSARVGTSGRSEQFF
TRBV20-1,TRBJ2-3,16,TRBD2,CSASLGSGRALDTQYF
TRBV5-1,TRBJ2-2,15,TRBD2,CASSGGLAGTGELFF
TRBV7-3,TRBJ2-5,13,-,CASSVRTRETQYF
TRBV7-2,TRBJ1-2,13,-,CASSPPVGHGGTF
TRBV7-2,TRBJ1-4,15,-,CASSLRGSTNEKLFF
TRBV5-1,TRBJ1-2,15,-,CASSFGGTTNYGYTF
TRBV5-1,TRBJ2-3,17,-,CASRGTVWAPSTDTQYF
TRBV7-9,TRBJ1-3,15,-,CASSRGLVPGNTIYF
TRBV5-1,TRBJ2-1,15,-,CASSLARGTSNEQFF
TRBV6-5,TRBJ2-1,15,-,CASTLSESSYNEQFF
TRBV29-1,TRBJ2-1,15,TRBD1,CSVTLDRATHNEQFF
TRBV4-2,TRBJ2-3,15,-,CASSQDLTNTDTQYF
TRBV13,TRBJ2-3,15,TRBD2,CASSTTSGRTDTQYF
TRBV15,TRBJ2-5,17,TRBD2,CATSRDQGLGLAETQYF
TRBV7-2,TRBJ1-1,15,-,CASSSPGDLNTEAFF
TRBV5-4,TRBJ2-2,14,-,CASSSLLSAGELFF
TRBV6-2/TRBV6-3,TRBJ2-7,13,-,CASSPAWSYEQYF
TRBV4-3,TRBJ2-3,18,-,CASSQDRRGSPGWDTQYF
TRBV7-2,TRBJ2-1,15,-,CASSLGWGSYNEQFF
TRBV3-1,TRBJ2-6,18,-,CASSQEASKRTGANVLTF
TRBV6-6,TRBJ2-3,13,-,CASSPFSTDTQYF
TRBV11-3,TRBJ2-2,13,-,CASSLDREGELFF
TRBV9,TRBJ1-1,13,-,CASSVDLNTEAFF
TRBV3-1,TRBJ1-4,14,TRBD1,CASSLSGTDEKLFF
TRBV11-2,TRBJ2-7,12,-,CASGDGHLEQYF
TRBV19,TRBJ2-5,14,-,CASSLLARQGSQYF
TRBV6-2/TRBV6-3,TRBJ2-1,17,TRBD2,CASSFQREGLSYNEQFF
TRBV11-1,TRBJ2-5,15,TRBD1,CASSLAGDRDKTQYF
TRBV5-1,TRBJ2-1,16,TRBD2,CASSLGTSGPDNEQFF
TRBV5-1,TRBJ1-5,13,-,CASSFGQSQPQHF
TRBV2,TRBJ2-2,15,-,CASSRGGLGTGELFF
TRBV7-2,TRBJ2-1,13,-,CASSVQNDNEQFF
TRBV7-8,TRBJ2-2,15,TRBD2,CASSPASGPTGELFF